The entry that follows covers one TCR beta chain sequence. This record belongs to a study of control samples from healthy donors and cancer patients. This CDR3 has 11 residues. Trimming took 4 bases from V and 6 from J, leaving 7 bases between them. CDR1 is SGHDN and CDR2 is FVKESK in the germline V gene. The table came from immunoSEQ multiplex PCR; TCRdb's copy has only in-frame clones and leaves some out. The sample gives some 150,000 clones, around 96% of which show up once; approximately 1% is in the top ten. The gene calls are TRBV14 and TRBJ2-7; D call uncertain. This clonotype was obtained from a woman in her thirties in good health. What was sequenced was blood. CDR3 DNA sequence: TGTGCCAGCAGCCGAGGCCTCGAGCAGTACTTC. It translates to CASSRGLEQYF.